The rows below give T cell receptor beta chains drawn from one sample of a study of persistence of HIV-infected CD4 T cells. Method: immunoSEQ multiplex PCR; TCRdb's copy keeps in-frame clones and lacks some. The data show tens of thousands of clones, 88% seen once. Their antigens are not known. The starting material was CD4+ T cells sorted from PBMCs after roughly 17-hour stimulation, obtained from a patient who received antiretroviral therapy. The receptors shown here come from an adult woman with HIV who was CMV-seropositive. Both conserved end residues are part of each CDR3. A D gene is named only where the DNA matches it firmly. Rows may omit the clone size; those that give it use once, few, many or a size class.

clone_size d_call j_call v_call cdr3_aa cdr3_nt
. . TRBJ1-3 TRBV4-1 CASSPPGGRLGGNTIYF TGCGCCAGCAGCCCCCCTGGGGGGAGACTAGGTGGAAACACCATATATTTT
. . TRBJ2-1 TRBV4-1 CASSQGGGTYNEQFF TGCGCCAGCAGCCAAGGGGGGGGCACCTACAATGAGCAGTTCTTC
. TRBD1 TRBJ1-4 TRBV2 CASRGQGFITNEKLFF TGTGCCAGCAGAGGACAGGGTTTTATTACTAATGAAAAACTGTTTTTT
. TRBD1 TRBJ2-4 TRBV29-1 CSVRRDRDIQYF TGCAGCGTTCGCCGGGACAGGGACATTCAGTACTTC
. . TRBJ1-6 TRBV6-5 CAKRGGRGGSPLHF TGTGCCAAACGGGGGGGACGAGGAGGTTCACCCCTCCACTTT
medium-sized . TRBJ1-2 TRBV4-1 CASSQIRYGYTF TGCGCCAGCAGCCAAATCCGCTATGGCTACACCTTC
. TRBD2 TRBJ2-1 TRBV5-4 CASRDGTSGNNEQFF TGTGCCAGCAGGGATGGGACTAGCGGAAACAATGAGCAGTTCTTC
. . TRBJ2-7 TRBV2 CASSEGSIIHEQYF TGTGCCAGCAGTGAAGGCTCAATTATCCACGAGCAGTACTTC
. . TRBJ1-3 TRBV19 CASSIPPDGNPDGNTIYF TGTGCCAGTAGTATCCCCCCGGACGGCAATCCTGACGGAAACACCATATATTTT
. . TRBJ1-2 TRBV7-9 CASSLGMDYGYTF TGTGCCAGCAGCTTAGGGATGGACTATGGCTACACCTTC
. . TRBJ2-7 TRBV10-2 CASSDRRKSSYEQYF TGCGCCAGCAGCGACCGTAGAAAGAGCTCCTACGAGCAGTACTTC
. TRBD2 TRBJ2-1 TRBV19 CASRAGTTSYNEQFF TGTGCCAGTAGGGCCGGGACTACCTCCTACAATGAGCAGTTCTTC
. . TRBJ1-5 TRBV5-6 CASSDGNQPQHF TGTGCCAGCAGCGACGGGAATCAGCCCCAGCATTTT
. . TRBJ2-1 TRBV5-1 CASSLDSPSSYNEQFF TGCGCCAGCAGCTTGGACAGCCCGAGCTCCTACAATGAGCAGTTCTTC
. TRBD1 TRBJ1-5 TRBV19 CASSNHRGTNQPQHF TGTGCCAGTAGTAACCACAGGGGGACCAATCAGCCCCAGCATTTT
. . TRBJ2-7 TRBV30 CAWSLSRGYEQYF TGTGCCTGGAGTTTGTCCAGGGGCTACGAGCAGTACTTC
. TRBD2 TRBJ2-1 TRBV7-3 CASSLMGSGGRGNEQFF TGTGCCAGCAGCTTAATGGGTAGCGGGGGACGAGGGAATGAGCAGTTCTTC
. TRBD1 TRBJ1-1 TRBV5-1 CASSWGDRGEAEAFF TGCGCCAGCAGCTGGGGGGACAGGGGAGAAGCTGAAGCTTTCTTT
. TRBD2 TRBJ2-3 TRBV24-1 CATSDPRTSADTQYF TGTGCCACCAGTGACCCCCGTACTAGCGCAGATACGCAGTATTTT
. TRBD1 TRBJ1-1 TRBV10-2 CASSQGGMRTEAFF TGCGCCAGCAGCCAGGGGGGGATGCGCACTGAAGCTTTCTTT
. . TRBJ2-3 TRBV6-1 CASSEEPNTDTQYF TGTGCCAGCAGTGAAGAACCCAACACAGATACGCAGTATTTT
. . TRBJ1-2 TRBV5-1 CASTLDSGHYGYTF TGCGCCAGCACCCTAGACAGCGGGCACTATGGCTACACCTTC
. . TRBJ1-2 TRBV29-1 CSVEHWEGFASGYTF TGCAGCGTTGAACACTGGGAGGGGTTTGCCTCTGGCTACACCTTC
. . TRBJ1-1 TRBV19 CASGGHGGTEAFF TGTGCCAGTGGAGGACATGGTGGGACTGAAGCTTTCTTT
. TRBD1 TRBJ1-2 TRBV30 CAWSRGQGENYGYTF TGTGCCTGGAGTCGCGGTCAGGGGGAAAACTATGGCTACACCTTC
few . TRBJ1-2 TRBV4-2 CASSQESTRAVYGYTF TGTGCCAGCAGCCAAGAAAGCACGAGGGCTGTATATGGCTACACCTTC
. TRBD1 TRBJ1-5 TRBV5-1 CASSLGTGGVKPQHF TGCGCCAGCAGCTTGGGGACAGGGGGCGTGAAGCCCCAGCATTTT
once TRBD1 TRBJ1-2 TRBV3-1/TRBV3-2 CASSLSGTASSYGYTF TGTGCCAGCAGCTTATCCGGGACAGCCTCATCCTATGGCTACACCTTC
. . TRBJ1-3 TRBV15 CATSRGPQERDTIYF TGTGCCACCAGCAGAGGACCACAAGAGAGGGACACCATATATTTT
. . TRBJ1-2 TRBV12-3/TRBV12-4 CASNPHPGGYTF TGTGCCAGCAATCCGCATCCAGGAGGCTACACCTTC
. TRBD1 TRBJ1-1 TRBV6-5 CASRGDRVKRAFF TGTGCCAGCAGGGGAGACAGGGTAAAACGGGCTTTCTTT
. . TRBJ1-2 TRBV6-6 CASIRGGLGGYTF TGTGCCAGCATTCGGGGGGGATTGGGCGGCTACACCTTC
. . TRBJ1-4 TRBV2 CASTGMARTNEKLFF TGTGCCAGCACCGGAATGGCGAGAACTAATGAAAAACTGTTTTTT
few . TRBJ1-6 TRBV7-3 CASSYGVGRPADSPLHF TGTGCCAGCAGCTATGGGGTGGGACGCCCGGCGGATTCACCCCTCCACTTT
. . TRBJ1-1 TRBV6-5 CASSYLSGVDTEAFF TGTGCCAGCAGTTACTTGTCAGGGGTCGACACTGAAGCTTTCTTT
. TRBD2 TRBJ2-3 TRBV6-5 CASRSGGHTDTQYF TGTGCCAGCAGGAGCGGGGGTCACACAGATACGCAGTATTTT
. . TRBJ1-1 TRBV5-5 CASSLEGLNTEAFF TGTGCCAGCAGCTTGGAAGGTCTGAACACTGAAGCTTTCTTT
. . TRBJ2-7 TRBV6-1 CASSEGTRSYEQYF TGTGCCAGCAGTGAAGGCACTAGATCCTACGAGCAGTACTTC
. . TRBJ2-2 TRBV5-1 CASSLVGSGELFF TGCGCCAGCAGCTTGGTCGGGTCCGGGGAGCTGTTTTTT
. . TRBJ2-4 TRBV19 CASSTRRGSLAKNIQYF TGTGCCAGTAGTACCCGCCGGGGGTCTCTAGCCAAAAACATTCAGTACTTC
. . TRBJ1-1 TRBV6-1 CASSEVTEAFF TGTGCCAGCAGTGAAGTTACTGAAGCTTTCTTT
. . TRBJ1-2 TRBV6-5 CASRTSRGGYGYTF TGTGCCAGCAGGACGTCAAGGGGAGGCTATGGCTACACCTTC
. . TRBJ2-2 TRBV30 CAGGTGTNTGELFF TGTGCCGGGGGTACAGGGACGAACACCGGGGAGCTGTTTTTT
. . TRBJ1-6 TRBV21-1 CASSKGCKQGVWVNSPLHF TGTGCCAGCAGCAAAGGGTGTAAACAGGGGGTATGGGTTAATTCACCCCTCCACTTT
. TRBD1 TRBJ1-3 TRBV7-6 CASSYQPGQLGNTIYF TGTGCCAGCAGCTATCAGCCGGGACAGCTAGGAAACACCATATATTTT
. . TRBJ1-1 TRBV9 CASRGATNTEAFF TGTGCCAGCAGGGGGGCGACGAACACTGAAGCTTTCTTT
once TRBD2 TRBJ2-1 TRBV9 CASSVDPPSGVYNEQFF TGTGCCAGCAGCGTAGATCCGCCTAGCGGGGTCTACAATGAGCAGTTCTTC
. . TRBJ1-2 TRBV25-1 CASSDSAAQELNYGYTF TGTGCCAGCAGTGACTCCGCGGCCCAAGAACTAAACTATGGCTACACCTTC
. . TRBJ2-2 TRBV30 CAWSLELNTGELFF TGTGCCTGGAGTTTGGAATTGAACACCGGGGAGCTGTTTTTT
. . TRBJ2-5 TRBV25-1 CASSELTRETQYF TGTGCCAGCAGTGAGCTGACACGAGAGACCCAGTACTTC
. . TRBJ2-3 TRBV7-3 CASSLSLRGKGRDTQYF TGTGCCAGCAGCTTAAGCCTTCGGGGGAAGGGGCGTGATACGCAGTATTTT
. TRBD1 TRBJ2-7 TRBV6-5 CASKGTGDSYEQYF TGTGCCAGCAAAGGGACAGGGGACTCCTACGAGCAGTACTTC
once . TRBJ1-1 TRBV29-1 CSVEARRGGTEAFF TGCAGCGTTGAAGCCAGAAGGGGCGGGACTGAAGCTTTCTTT
. . TRBJ1-2 TRBV19 CASVDRALGYTF TGTGCCAGTGTCGACAGAGCCCTCGGCTACACCTTC
. TRBD1 TRBJ2-3 TRBV27 CASSLGQGASTDTQYF TGTGCCAGCAGTTTAGGACAGGGGGCTAGCACAGATACGCAGTATTTT
. TRBD2 TRBJ2-7 TRBV3-1/TRBV3-2 CASSLGLAGIYEQYF TGTGCCAGCAGCCTTGGACTAGCGGGAATCTACGAGCAGTACTTC
once . TRBJ1-6 TRBV12-5 CASGPQQGNNSPLHF TGTGCTAGTGGTCCTCAACAGGGCAATAATTCACCCCTCCACTTT
. . TRBJ1-5 TRBV9 CASSVGGGSQPQHF TGTGCCAGCAGCGTAGGGGGTGGTAGTCAGCCCCAGCATTTT
. . TRBJ2-4 TRBV6-5 CASSSLQEIQYF TGTGCCAGCAGTTCCCTACAGGAAATTCAGTACTTC
. . TRBJ1-3 TRBV9 CASSDPGTGHSGNTIYF TGTGCCAGCAGCGACCCCGGCACAGGACATTCTGGAAACACCATATATTTT